Presented here are 27 T cell receptor beta chains from one specimen sequenced in a study of CD8 T cells in ankylosing spondylitis (TCRdb year 2017). Preparation of the library involved 5' RACE. The listed sequencing device is Illumina HiSeq 2500. TCRdb reprocessing: public reads trimmed at Q25 with fastp, clones called with MiXCR, in-frame beta chains kept. Here each entry gathers all rows of one CDR3 protein and keeps the most common genes and DNA. A total of approximately 60,000 distinct CDR3 sequences appear in this sample, around 6.5% of them only once. The ten largest clones capture around 4.5% of the sample. Sequencing used synovial fluid, either unsorted or a sorted T cell fraction (not recorded which). Every receptor here comes from a male donor with ankylosing spondylitis.

This chain uses TRBV6-2 or TRBV6-3 with TRBJ2-7, with TRBD2 identical over 9 bases. Unmatched junction bases numbered 22, after V lost 6 bases and J lost 7 bases. Looked up from germline, CDR1 is MNHEY and CDR2 is SVGEGT. The CDR3 totals 18 residues. CDR3 DNA sequence: TGTGCCAGCAGCCCCACGTTTCCATGGGTCAAGCGGGAGGAAGAGCAGTACTTC. Protein sequence: CASSPTFPWVKREEEQYF.

At least ten counts were recorded for this clonotype. The chain recombines TRBV29-1 with TRBJ2-1; tentatively, D is TRBD2 (5 bases). Germline V gene sequence: CDR1 SQVTM, CDR2 ANQGSEA. Trimming took off 4 bases at V and 4 bases at J, with 14 bases between the two ends. CDR3 length: 14 residues. This CDR3 is CSVGRGSIYNEQFF. The CDR3 region has the DNA TGCAGCGTTGGTCGTGGGAGTATATACAATGAGCAGTTCTTC.

This clonotype was counted many times. The chain couples TRBV29-1 to TRBJ2-7; a weak D match, TRBD1 (5 bases). V lost 8 bases, J lost 2 bases, and 10 bases lay in between. Per the germline V gene, CDR1 is SQVTM and CDR2 is ANQGSEA. This CDR3 is 11 amino acids long. The CDR3 nucleotides are TGCAGCACCAGGGTCGCCTACGAGCAGTACTTC. Protein: CSTRVAYEQYF.

This clonotype was seen a few times. V usage is TRBV14 and J usage is TRBJ2-3, with D unresolved. In germline, CDR1 is SGHDN, CDR2 FVKESK. Trimming took 0 bases from V and 4 from J, leaving 5 bases between them. The CDR3 has 13 amino acids. CDR3 sequence (DNA): TGTGCCAGCAGCCAAGATTGGGCAGATACGCAGTATTTT. Encoded protein: CASSQDWADTQYF.

This clonotype appeared many times. V usage is TRBV2 and J usage is TRBJ2-2, with D uncertain. The V and J ends lost 5 bases and 5 bases respectively, with 15 bases between them. This CDR3 region has 15 residues. Germline V gene data show CDR1 as SNHLY and CDR2 as FYNNEI. This CDR3 is CASSSDSTPTGELFF. The DNA for the CDR3 is TGTGCCAGCAGTTCGGATTCAACCCCAACCGGGGAGCTGTTTTTT.

The V gene is TRBV19, the J gene TRBJ2-1; D is possibly TRBD1 (5 bases). Per germline, CDR1 LNHDA and CDR2 SQIVND (reference sequence). V lost 6 bases to trimming and J lost 4 bases, with 13 bases between them. This CDR3 region has 14 residues. The CDR3 DNA reads TGTGCCAGTAGCTGGATTCAGGGTTACAATGAGCAGTTCTTC. Translated, it gives CASSWIQGYNEQFF.

By sample fraction, this clonotype is medium-sized (0.01 to 0.1%). This chain uses TRBV5-1 with TRBJ2-1, with D hard to call. Per germline, CDR1 SGHRS and CDR2 YFSETQ. This CDR3 spans 13 amino acids. Trimming removed 0 bases at V and 6 bases at J, with 7 bases between. The CDR3 DNA is TGCGCCAGCAGCTTGGACCAGCTCAATGAGCAGTTCTTC. Translating gives CASSLDQLNEQFF.

This clonotype appeared many times. CDR3 bases: TGTGCCACCTTCGGGGGGACAAATTCACCCCTCCACTTT. Translated: CATFGGTNSPLHF. The chain combines TRBV6-1 with TRBJ1-6, with TRBD1 as a possible D gene (6 bases). Germline V lookup: CDR1 MNHNS, CDR2 SASEGT. Between the trimmed V and J ends, which lost 10 bases and 7 bases, there was a span of 14 bases. The CDR3 spans 13 residues.

This clonotype was seen repeatedly, ten times or more. This chain connects TRBV12-3 or TRBV12-4 to TRBJ2-5, with TRBD2 matching over 9 bases. V dropped 5 bases and J dropped 4; count of bases not matched to a gene: 14. This CDR3 comprises 17 residues. CDR3 sequence reads: CASSPTSGRGLGETQYF. Written as DNA, the CDR3 is TGTGCCAGCAGTCCCACTAGCGGGCGGGGACTAGGAGAGACCCAGTACTTC.

This clonotype came up a few times. DNA of the CDR3: TGTGCCAGCAGCTCAAAACTAAGTGGGACAGATACGCAGTATTTT. This translates into CASSSKLSGTDTQYF. This chain links TRBV7-3 with TRBJ2-3, with D hard to call. The CDR3 covers 15 residues. Germline CDR1 SGHTA, CDR2 FQGTGA. V lost 4 bases and J 3 bases, leaving 14 bases between the germline ends.

This clonotype has more than one count but fewer than ten. This rearrangement joins TRBV19 to TRBJ1-5, with a weak D call TRBD1 (5 bases). The germline V and J ends were trimmed by 1 base and 3 bases, with 7 bases remaining between them. The CDR3 covers 14 residues. Germline V CDR1 and CDR2: LNHDA, SQIVND (reference sequence). CDR3 in amino acids: CASSIGQHNQPQHF. DNA of the CDR3: TGTGCCAGTAGTATAGGACAGCACAATCAGCCCCAGCATTTT.

This clonotype was observed many times. The CDR3 DNA follows: TGCGCCAGCAGCTTGCTGACAGGCCATTCCTACGAGCAGTACTTC. Amino acid sequence: CASSLLTGHSYEQYF. The chain couples TRBV5-1 to TRBJ2-7, with D perhaps TRBD1 (6 bases). V lost 1 base to trimming and J lost 1 base, with 12 bases between them. This CDR3 spans 15 amino acids. Per germline, CDR1 SGHRS and CDR2 YFSETQ.

The chain combines TRBV5-1 with TRBJ1-5; TRBD1 aligns across 9 bases. Germline loops: CDR1 SGHRS, CDR2 YFSETQ. Trimming took 4 bases from V and 7 from J; bases not matched to a gene: 12. CDR3 length: 16 amino acids. CDR3 nucleotide sequence: TGCGCCAGCAGCCCGGGGACAGGGCCCCCTGACCAGCCCCAGCATTTT. It encodes CASSPGTGPPDQPQHF. The entire variable domain, with the rest obtained from reference TRBV5-1 and TRBJ1-5, is as follows: KAGVTQTPRYLIKTRGQQVTLSCSPISGHRSVSWYQQTPGQGLQFLFEYFSETQRNKGNFPGRFSGRQFSNSRSEMNVSTLELGDSALYLCASSPGTGPPDQPQHFGDGTRLSIL.

This clonotype was seen only a few times. A much larger clone lies one base from this, so it may be a read error. This sequence joins TRBV29-1 and TRBJ1-5, with D perhaps matching TRBD1 (5 bases). The CDR3 totals 13 residues. Germline CDR1 and CDR2: SQVTM and ANQGSEA. CDR3 residues: CSVGVLGDQSQHF. CDR3 bases: TGCAGCGTGGGGGTTTTGGGGGATCAGTCCCAGCATTTT.

In this sample, this clonotype turned up a few times. CDR3 nucleotides: TGCAGTGCCGCCATAGACAGACCGGAACAGCCCCAGCATTTT. Its protein is CSAAIDRPEQPQHF. The chain joins TRBV20-1 to TRBJ1-5; possibly TRBD1 for D (5 bases). The CDR3 contains 14 residues. Germline V gene sequence: CDR1 DFQATT, CDR2 SNEGSKA (reference sequence). V lost 6 bases and J lost 7, with 19 bases in between.

Many counts were recorded for this clonotype. The chain joins TRBV25-1 to TRBJ2-7; D possibly corresponds to TRBD2 (5 bases). The CDR3 length is 17 residues. Germline CDR1 is MGHDK and CDR2 is SYGVNS. The V and J ends lost 4 bases and 1 base respectively, with 20 bases between them. Here the CDR3 reads CASSADPPGRGSYEQYF. DNA for the CDR3: TGTGCCAGCAGTGCCGACCCCCCGGGGAGAGGATCCTACGAGCAGTACTTC.

J is TRBJ2-7 and V is TRBV5-1; weak D call: TRBD2 (6 bases). The CDR3 runs to 16 residues. Trimming removed 0 bases at V and 5 bases at J, with 18 bases between. Germline V lookup: CDR1 SGHRS, CDR2 YFSETQ. DNA for the CDR3: TGCGCCAGCAGCTTGGGTGGGGGGACCGGGCTCGACGAGCAGTACTTC. Translated, it gives CASSLGGGTGLDEQYF.

This clonotype was recorded many times. The V and J genes are TRBV5-1 and TRBJ2-1; D might be TRBD2 (6 bases). The CDR3 totals 13 residues. The germline gives CDR1 SGHRS, CDR2 YFSETQ. V was pared by 4 bases and J by 10 bases, with 15 bases between. CDR3 nucleotide sequence: TGCGCCAGCAGCCCTGGGACTCCCGGAGAGCAGTTCTTC. Residues: CASSPGTPGEQFF.

This clonotype has ten or more counts. The V call is TRBV20-1, the J call TRBJ2-3; maybe TRBD2 (5 bases). V lost 8 bases to trimming and J lost 1 base, with 16 bases between them. Germline CDR1 is DFQATT and CDR2 is SNEGSKA (reference sequence). The CDR3 has 14 residues. CDR3 sequence reads: CSTKTGAGTDTQYF. The CDR3 nucleotides read TGCAGTACGAAAACCGGAGCGGGCACAGATACGCAGTATTTT.

This clonotype appeared a few times. This chain uses TRBV3-1 with TRBJ1-1, with unresolved D. Germline V gene lookup returns CDR1 LGHDT and CDR2 YNNKEL (reference sequence). V shed 0 bases and J shed 5 bases, with 4 bases lying between them. The CDR3 is made up of 12 amino acids. The CDR3 bases are TGTGCCAGCAGCCAAGATTGGACTGAAGCTTTCTTT. It encodes CASSQDWTEAFF.

In this sample, this clonotype turned up many times. The chain carries TRBV11-2 and TRBJ1-1; D is unresolved. With 1 base removed from V and 8 bases from J, the gap between germline ends came to 11 bases. Germline V gene sequence: CDR1 SGHAT, CDR2 FQNNGV. This CDR3 is built from 13 residues. Here the CDR3 reads CASSLGRFGEAFF. As DNA, the CDR3 is TGTGCCAGCAGCTTAGGTCGATTTGGGGAAGCTTTCTTT.

The sample holds many counts of this clonotype. The J gene is TRBJ2-2, the V gene TRBV7-3; D tentatively fits TRBD1 or TRBD2 (5 bases each). Trimming shortened V by 4 bases and J by 3 bases, and 12 bases separated the two germline ends. This CDR3 spans 15 amino acids. The germline gives CDR1 SGHTA, CDR2 FQGTGA. The CDR3 sequence is CASSSTGTHTGELFF. The CDR3 DNA is TGTGCCAGCAGCTCCACCGGGACGCACACCGGGGAGCTGTTTTTT. Based on the CDR3 plus reference TRBV7-3 and TRBJ2-2, the full variable domain is GAGVSQTPSNKVTEKGKYVELRCDPISGHTALYWYRQSLGQGPEFLIYFQGTGAADDSGLPNDRFFAVRPEGSVSTLKIQRTERGDSAVYLCASSSTGTHTGELFFGEGSRLTVL.

Within the sample, this clonotype is medium-sized. The gene calls are TRBV29-1 and TRBJ1-4; the D is unclear. The germline gives CDR1 SQVTM, CDR2 ANQGSEA. The CDR3 is 12 residues long. V lost 4 bases and J lost 8, with 11 bases in between. The CDR3 protein is CSVGLGREKLFF. For the CDR3, the DNA is TGCAGCGTTGGGTTAGGACGGGAAAAACTGTTTTTT.

In this sample, this clonotype turned up many times. The V gene is TRBV11-2, the J gene TRBJ2-1; 7 bases align to TRBD2. The junction had 21 bases not matched to a gene; V was cut back by 5 bases and J by 8 bases. The CDR3 loop spans 18 amino acids. The V gene's germline CDR1 is SGHAT and CDR2 FQNNGV. CDR3 sequence (DNA): TGTGCCAGCAGCCAGGCGGGCGGGAGTCCGGTGGTTAGGGATGAGCAGTTCTTC. Translation: CASSQAGGSPVVRDEQFF.

This clonotype was observed many times. V gene TRBV7-9 combines with J gene TRBJ1-1; tentative D call: TRBD1 (5 bases). From germline, CDR1 is SEHNR and CDR2 FQNEAQ (reference sequence). Between the trimmed V and J ends, which lost 3 bases and 2 bases, there was a span of 10 bases. The CDR3 has 14 residues. The CDR3 sequence is CASSLNRRNTEAFF. For the CDR3, the DNA is TGTGCCAGCAGCTTGAACAGGAGAAACACTGAAGCTTTCTTT.

This clonotype turned up a few times. The rearrangement uses TRBV6-1 and TRBJ2-3; TRBD2 is a possible D gene (5 bases). Trimming removed 6 bases from V and 0 bases from J, with 19 bases in between. CDR1 is MNHNS, CDR2 SASEGT, per germline. CDR3 length: 17 amino acids. CDR3 sequence (DNA): TGTGCCAGCAGAACGGCCTGGCGGGCGCCTAGCACAGATACGCAGTATTTT. It codes for CASRTAWRAPSTDTQYF.

This clonotype was seen only a few times. Its ends do not fully match the called genes, so a read error is possible. The chain is built from TRBV3-1 and TRBJ2-5; the match to TRBD2 covers 7 bases. Germline V gene lookup returns CDR1 LGHDT and CDR2 YNNKEL (reference sequence). This CDR3 spans 14 amino acids. In DNA, the CDR3 is TGTGCCAGCACCCAAGCGGGAAGGGATGAGACCCAGTACTTC. It translates to CASTQAGRDETQYF.